A selection of T cell receptor beta chains follows, all from one sample in a study of blood T cell repertoires in COVID-19. The protocol was immunoSEQ multiplex PCR, while the TCRdb copy is restricted to in-frame clones and leaves out a portion. Of 400,000 or so clones detected, around 84% appear once; the ten largest clones hold less than 3.5%. Sequenced material: peripheral blood. Receptors were obtained from a human donor in a cohort sampled during active COVID-19. Both conserved end residues are part of each CDR3. A D gene is named only where the DNA matches it firmly. Not every row has a clone size; where given, it reads once, few, many or a size class.

>.|TRBJ1-1|TRBV19|.
CASRGAAALNTEAFF
TGTGCCAGTAGGGGGGCCGCGGCTTTGAACACTGAAGCTTTCTTT
>.|TRBJ2-3|TRBV3-1/TRBV3-2|.
CASSHLSTDTQYF
TGTGCCAGCAGCCATCTGAGCACAGATACGCAGTATTTT
>.|TRBJ1-6|TRBV28|TRBD1
CASSLTGNRSPLHF
TGTGCCAGCAGTTTGACAGGGAATCGTTCACCCCTCCACTTT
>.|TRBJ2-1|TRBV9|.
CASSVVGGKDNEQFF
TGTGCCAGCAGCGTAGTCGGCGGAAAGGACAATGAGCAGTTCTTC
>.|TRBJ2-1|TRBV15|TRBD2
CATSRDRRESGNYNEQFF
TGTGCCACCAGCAGAGATCGAAGGGAGAGCGGGAACTACAATGAGCAGTTCTTC
>.|TRBJ1-5|TRBV12-3/TRBV12-4|.
CASSLRGAQPQHF
TGTGCCAGCAGTTTACGAGGTGCTCAGCCCCAGCATTTT
>once|TRBJ2-7|TRBV19|.
CASSIGGGYEQYF
TGTGCCAGTAGTATTGGGGGCGGTTACGAGCAGTACTTC
>once|TRBJ1-5|TRBV9|.
CASSGGELEPQHF
TGTGCCAGCAGCGGGGGCGAGCTGGAGCCCCAGCATTTT
>.|TRBJ2-1|TRBV2|.
CASSVSQRGSGNEQFF
TGTGCCAGCAGTGTATCACAAAGGGGGTCGGGCAATGAGCAGTTCTTC
>.|TRBJ2-3|TRBV6-5|TRBD2
CATAGLADPTDTQYF
TGTGCCACCGCCGGGCTAGCGGACCCCACAGATACGCAGTATTTT
>.|TRBJ1-1|TRBV15|.
CATSRGRVLNTEAFF
TGTGCCACCAGCAGAGGGAGGGTCCTGAACACTGAAGCTTTCTTT